These T cell receptor beta chains were read from a single sample in a study of T cells after yellow fever vaccination. Each CDR3 protein gets one entry after TCRdb re-called the 5' RACE reads with MiXCR. The sample has some 120,000 distinct CDR3 sequences; 13% to 15% are singletons. Material: CD8+ T cells sorted from PBMCs, obtained 5 days after the yellow fever booster vaccination. These receptors were collected from a man younger than 35 who received the YFV17D yellow fever vaccine. Each CDR3 is given with its conserved first and last residue. The D gene is left open where the match is weak. Size is stated for part of the rows, as once, few or many counts, or as a class when the clone is expanded.

-	TRBJ2-5	-	TRBV4-1	TGCGCCAGCAGCCAAGAATCGTTAGGATATCGGGAGACCCAGTACTTC	CASSQESLGYRETQYF
-	TRBJ2-1	few	TRBV5-1	TGCGCCAGCAGCTTCGCAGGGAACTACAATGAGCAGTTCTTC	CASSFAGNYNEQFF
TRBD2	TRBJ2-3	-	TRBV7-6	TGTGCCAGCAGCGCCCGACTAGCGGGGGGCACAGATACGCAGTATTTT	CASSARLAGGTDTQYF
TRBD2	TRBJ2-1	-	TRBV12-3/TRBV12-4	TGTGCCAGCGGCGGGGGGGGCTACAATGAGCAGTTCTTC	CASGGGGYNEQFF
TRBD2	TRBJ2-1	-	TRBV7-9	TGTGCCAGCAGCTTAGCATGGGGGACTAGCGGAACCAATCCTTCTCCCAATGAGCAGTTCTTC	CASSLAWGTSGTNPSPNEQFF
-	TRBJ1-1	few	TRBV4-1	TGCGCCAGCAGCCAAGAGAGAGTGAACACTGAAGCTTTCTTT	CASSQERVNTEAFF
-	TRBJ2-7	few	TRBV2	TGTGCCAGCAGTGGACAGGGACTCAACGAGCAGTACTTC	CASSGQGLNEQYF
-	TRBJ2-2	few	TRBV20-1	TGCAGTGGGAAGCGGGCTCACACCGGGGAGCTGTTTTTT	CSGKRAHTGELFF
-	TRBJ2-7	many	TRBV12-3/TRBV12-4	TGTGCCAGCAGTTTAACGGACTCCTACGAGCAGTACTTC	CASSLTDSYEQYF
-	TRBJ2-1	few	TRBV9	TGTGCCAGCAGCTTGGGGGTTACTTCCGGCAATGAGCAGTTCTTC	CASSLGVTSGNEQFF
TRBD1	TRBJ1-5	-	TRBV7-8	TGTGCCAGCAGCTTACGGCCAGGACAGGGTAATCAGCCCCAGCATTTT	CASSLRPGQGNQPQHF
TRBD2	TRBJ2-5	-	TRBV29-1	TGCAGCGTTGTTCCAGCGGGGGGACGCCAAGAGACCCAGTACTTC	CSVVPAGGRQETQYF
-	TRBJ2-7	few	TRBV11-2	TGTGCCAGCAGCTTATGGGTACAGGACTACGAGCAGTACTTC	CASSLWVQDYEQYF
-	TRBJ2-7	many	TRBV5-1	TGCGCCAGCAGCCTAAGGGACGGCAACTACGAGCAGTACTTC	CASSLRDGNYEQYF
-	TRBJ2-7	-	TRBV6-1	TGTGCCAGCAGTACACGGACAGTCAGCTACGAGCAGTACTTC	CASSTRTVSYEQYF
-	TRBJ2-1	-	TRBV7-2	TGTGCCATCGGGGACGTCCTATACAATGAGCAGTTCTTC	CAIGDVLYNEQFF
-	TRBJ1-5	once	TRBV6-9	TGTGCCAGCAGGCCCGACAGGCGCAATCAGCCCCAGCATTTT	CASRPDRRNQPQHF
TRBD2	TRBJ2-5	few	TRBV4-3	TGCGCCAGCAGCCAAGAAGGATCTAGCGGGGCCCAAGAGACCCAGTACTTC	CASSQEGSSGAQETQYF